This is a list of T cell receptor beta chains from one sample in a study of T cells in Graves' hyperthyroidism and ophthalmopathy. MiXCR, applied by TCRdb to the multiplex PCR reads, yields one record per CDR3 protein. The sample contains fewer than 500,000 distinct CDR3 sequences, roughly 15% of which appear only once. The material sequenced was blood. These receptor sequences come from a woman younger than 45 with Graves' ophthalmopathy. Each CDR3 is given with its conserved first and last residue. D genes are given only for firm matches. Clone size appears in some rows only: once, few, many, or a class for an expanded clone.

cdr3_aa: CASSSRGTGGRQPQHF
cdr3_nt: TGTGCCAGCAGCTCCAGGGGGACAGGGGGCCGGCAGCCCCAGCATTTT
d_call: TRBD1
j_call: TRBJ1-5
clone_size: -
v_call: TRBV7-8

cdr3_aa: CASRGVSGGTQYF
cdr3_nt: TGTGCCAGCAGAGGTGTTAGCGGGGGGACCCAGTACTTC
d_call: TRBD2
j_call: TRBJ2-5
clone_size: -
v_call: TRBV6-1

cdr3_aa: CASSQDAQGQGLSYEQYF
cdr3_nt: TGTGCCAGCAGCCAAGATGCCCAGGGACAGGGGCTCTCCTACGAGCAGTACTTC
d_call: TRBD1
j_call: TRBJ2-7
clone_size: few
v_call: TRBV4-2

cdr3_aa: CASRDRSGTDTQYF
cdr3_nt: TGTGCCAGCAGGGACAGGTCCGGCACAGATACGCAGTATTTT
d_call: TRBD1
j_call: TRBJ2-3
clone_size: many
v_call: TRBV6-1

cdr3_aa: CASSFSRAGEQYF
cdr3_nt: TGTGCCAGCAGTTTTTCGCGAGCCGGCGAGCAGTACTTC
d_call: -
j_call: TRBJ2-7
clone_size: -
v_call: TRBV27

cdr3_aa: CASTETGSRQRTDTQYF
cdr3_nt: TGTGCCAGCACCGAAACAGGTTCTAGGCAGCGCACAGATACGCAGTATTTT
d_call: -
j_call: TRBJ2-3
clone_size: many
v_call: TRBV12-3/TRBV12-4

cdr3_aa: CASSPVQLGDYGCEQYF
cdr3_nt: TGTGCCAGCAGTCCCGTACAGCTCGGGGACTACGGCTGCGAGCAGTACTTC
d_call: TRBD2
j_call: TRBJ2-7
clone_size: many
v_call: TRBV27

cdr3_aa: CASSFLLGPEAFF
cdr3_nt: TGTGCCAGCAGCTTTCTGCTTGGTCCTGAAGCTTTCTTT
d_call: -
j_call: TRBJ1-1
clone_size: many
v_call: TRBV5-6

cdr3_aa: CSVERGGLSGNTIYF
cdr3_nt: TGCAGCGTTGAAAGAGGAGGGCTCTCTGGAAACACCATATATTTT
d_call: -
j_call: TRBJ1-3
clone_size: few
v_call: TRBV29-1

cdr3_aa: CASSYGSGENSGNTIYF
cdr3_nt: TGTGCCAGCAGTTACGGGTCAGGGGAGAACTCTGGAAACACCATATATTTT
d_call: -
j_call: TRBJ1-3
clone_size: many
v_call: TRBV6-5

cdr3_aa: CSVRLGGVGYTF
cdr3_nt: TGCAGCGTTCGGCTGGGGGGTGTTGGCTACACCTTC
d_call: -
j_call: TRBJ1-2
clone_size: -
v_call: TRBV29-1

cdr3_aa: CSAVQGPPSGANVLTF
cdr3_nt: TGCAGTGCGGTACAGGGGCCCCCCTCTGGGGCCAACGTCCTGACTTTC
d_call: TRBD1
j_call: TRBJ2-6
clone_size: -
v_call: TRBV20-1

cdr3_aa: CASSLVIGRESYPTF
cdr3_nt: TGTGCCAGCAGCTTAGTCATAGGAAGGGAGAGCTATCCCACCTTC
d_call: -
j_call: TRBJ1-2
clone_size: many
v_call: TRBV7-8

cdr3_aa: CASSVGQIYGYTF
cdr3_nt: TGTGCCAGCTCAGTAGGACAGATCTATGGCTACACCTTC
d_call: -
j_call: TRBJ1-2
clone_size: -
v_call: TRBV18

cdr3_aa: CASSLPGGNQETQYF
cdr3_nt: TGTGCCAGCAGCTTGCCGGGGGGGAATCAAGAGACCCAGTACTTC
d_call: TRBD2
j_call: TRBJ2-5
clone_size: many
v_call: TRBV5-7

cdr3_aa: CAINDPGTSGGGDYEQYF
cdr3_nt: TGTGCCATCAATGACCCCGGGACTAGCGGGGGCGGCGACTACGAGCAGTACTTC
d_call: TRBD2
j_call: TRBJ2-7
clone_size: -
v_call: TRBV10-3

cdr3_aa: CASSMAQSSYNSPLHF
cdr3_nt: TGTGCCAGTAGTATGGCCCAGAGCTCCTATAATTCACCCCTCCACTTT
d_call: -
j_call: TRBJ1-6
clone_size: -
v_call: TRBV19

cdr3_aa: CASSPQDKSLVGSHRDTQYF
cdr3_nt: TGTGCCAGCTCACCTCAGGACAAGTCGTTGGTTGGGTCCCATCGAGATACGCAGTATTTT
d_call: -
j_call: TRBJ2-3
clone_size: many
v_call: TRBV18

cdr3_aa: CASSFGLARGNEQFF
cdr3_nt: TGTGCCAGCAGCTTCGGACTAGCGAGGGGAAATGAGCAGTTCTTC
d_call: TRBD2
j_call: TRBJ2-1
clone_size: many
v_call: TRBV5-5

cdr3_aa: CASSEVRVAHRGNEQYF
cdr3_nt: TGCGCCAGCAGTGAGGTACGGGTTGCGCACAGGGGCAACGAGCAGTACTTC
d_call: TRBD1
j_call: TRBJ2-7
clone_size: many
v_call: TRBV10-1

cdr3_aa: CASSIHRSSGTGFTDTQYF
cdr3_nt: TGTGCCAGTAGTATCCACCGATCTTCCGGGACAGGCTTCACAGATACGCAGTATTTT
d_call: TRBD1
j_call: TRBJ2-3
clone_size: many
v_call: TRBV19

cdr3_aa: CASSPPGGGYTF
cdr3_nt: TGTGCCAGCAGCCCACCAGGGGGTGGCTACACCTTC
d_call: TRBD1
j_call: TRBJ1-2
clone_size: many
v_call: TRBV28

cdr3_aa: CSAPFWGALYNEQFF
cdr3_nt: TGCAGTGCCCCCTTTTGGGGGGCGCTTTACAATGAGCAGTTCTTC
d_call: -
j_call: TRBJ2-1
clone_size: many
v_call: TRBV20-1

cdr3_aa: CASSLAVFPIMNTEAFF
cdr3_nt: TGTGCCAGCAGCCTGGCAGTTTTTCCCATCATGAACACTGAAGCTTTCTTT
d_call: -
j_call: TRBJ1-1
clone_size: few
v_call: TRBV19

cdr3_aa: CASSLYVKGKNEQYF
cdr3_nt: TGTGCCAGCAGCCTCTATGTTAAGGGAAAAAACGAGCAGTACTTC
d_call: -
j_call: TRBJ2-7
clone_size: many
v_call: TRBV28

cdr3_aa: CASSRTAFLTGELFF
cdr3_nt: TGTGCCAGCAGCCGGACAGCCTTCTTAACCGGGGAGCTGTTTTTT
d_call: -
j_call: TRBJ2-2
clone_size: many
v_call: TRBV2

cdr3_aa: CSARSDWNSWTEAFF
cdr3_nt: TGCAGTGCTAGATCGGACTGGAACTCATGGACTGAAGCTTTCTTT
d_call: -
j_call: TRBJ1-1
clone_size: many
v_call: TRBV20-1

cdr3_aa: CSAQGQTNTEAFF
cdr3_nt: TGCAGTGCACAGGGACAGACGAACACTGAAGCTTTCTTT
d_call: TRBD1
j_call: TRBJ1-1
clone_size: many
v_call: TRBV20-1

cdr3_aa: CASSAAGQKSNQPQHF
cdr3_nt: TGCGCCAGCAGTGCAGCGGGACAGAAAAGCAATCAGCCCCAGCATTTT
d_call: TRBD1
j_call: TRBJ1-5
clone_size: many
v_call: TRBV10-1

cdr3_aa: CASSQDVEAFF
cdr3_nt: TGTGCCAGCAGCCAAGACGTTGAGGCTTTCTTT
d_call: -
j_call: TRBJ1-1
clone_size: many
v_call: TRBV3-1

cdr3_aa: CSARGSAQYF
cdr3_nt: TGCAGTGCTAGAGGTAGCGCGCAGTATTTT
d_call: -
j_call: TRBJ2-3
clone_size: few
v_call: TRBV20-1

cdr3_aa: CASSGGGKETQYF
cdr3_nt: TGTGCCAGCAGTGGTGGAGGGAAAGAGACCCAGTACTTC
d_call: -
j_call: TRBJ2-5
clone_size: -
v_call: TRBV2

cdr3_aa: CASSRFQGLSSTDTQYF
cdr3_nt: TGTGCCAGCAGCCGCTTCCAGGGGTTATCAAGCACAGATACGCAGTATTTT
d_call: -
j_call: TRBJ2-3
clone_size: many
v_call: TRBV3-1

cdr3_aa: CASSTGFSSQPQHF
cdr3_nt: TGTGCCAGCAGCACAGGTTTCAGTTCTCAGCCCCAGCATTTT
d_call: -
j_call: TRBJ1-5
clone_size: few
v_call: TRBV27

cdr3_aa: CASSLRGVYNEQFF
cdr3_nt: TGCGCCAGCAGTCTTCGCGGGGTATACAATGAGCAGTTCTTC
d_call: -
j_call: TRBJ2-1
clone_size: -
v_call: TRBV10-2

cdr3_aa: CASSLGQVAFF
cdr3_nt: TGTGCCAGCAGCCTAGGACAGGTAGCTTTCTTT
d_call: TRBD1
j_call: TRBJ1-1
clone_size: once
v_call: TRBV13

cdr3_aa: CASSPTLRDTGELFF
cdr3_nt: TGTGCCAGCAGCCCGACTCTACGCGACACCGGGGAGCTGTTTTTT
d_call: -
j_call: TRBJ2-2
clone_size: once
v_call: TRBV7-7

cdr3_aa: CASSDGPGDTQYF
cdr3_nt: TGCGCCAGCAGTGATGGACCGGGAGATACGCAGTATTTT
d_call: -
j_call: TRBJ2-3
clone_size: few
v_call: TRBV10-1

cdr3_aa: CASSPRVGEKLFF
cdr3_nt: TGTGCCAGCAGCCCCCGGGTCGGTGAAAAACTGTTTTTT
d_call: -
j_call: TRBJ1-4
clone_size: many
v_call: TRBV27

cdr3_aa: CAWSANRGATDTQYF
cdr3_nt: TGTGCCTGGAGTGCAAACAGGGGGGCCACAGATACGCAGTATTTT
d_call: TRBD1
j_call: TRBJ2-3
clone_size: many
v_call: TRBV30

cdr3_aa: CASSDGRGGNYEQYF
cdr3_nt: TGTGCCAGCAGTGACGGGCGGGGGGGCAATTACGAGCAGTACTTC
d_call: TRBD2
j_call: TRBJ2-7
clone_size: many
v_call: TRBV2

cdr3_aa: CASLGTGMTGELFF
cdr3_nt: TGTGCCAGTTTAGGGACAGGGATGACCGGGGAGCTGTTTTTT
d_call: TRBD1
j_call: TRBJ2-2
clone_size: -
v_call: TRBV2

cdr3_aa: CSVSTSGGPDTQYF
cdr3_nt: TGCAGCGTCAGTACTAGCGGGGGGCCAGATACGCAGTATTTT
d_call: TRBD2
j_call: TRBJ2-3
clone_size: -
v_call: TRBV29-1

cdr3_aa: CSVGPSGTTDTQYF
cdr3_nt: TGCAGCGTTGGACCTAGCGGGACCACAGATACGCAGTATTTT
d_call: TRBD2
j_call: TRBJ2-3
clone_size: many
v_call: TRBV29-1

cdr3_aa: CASTLGSYEQYF
cdr3_nt: TGTGCCAGCACCCTAGGGTCCTACGAGCAGTACTTC
d_call: -
j_call: TRBJ2-7
clone_size: -
v_call: TRBV6-2/TRBV6-3

cdr3_aa: CASSSVLGQGMPGANVLTF
cdr3_nt: TGTGCCAGCAGTTCGGTATTGGGACAGGGGATGCCTGGGGCCAACGTCCTGACTTTC
d_call: TRBD1
j_call: TRBJ2-6
clone_size: -
v_call: TRBV6-5

cdr3_aa: CASSLGTPTNTEAFF
cdr3_nt: TGTGCCAGCAGCTTAGGAACGCCCACGAACACTGAAGCTTTCTTT
d_call: -
j_call: TRBJ1-1
clone_size: few
v_call: TRBV13

cdr3_aa: CASRGGGTVEAFF
cdr3_nt: TGTGCCAGTCGGGGGGGGGGGACAGTTGAAGCTTTCTTT
d_call: TRBD1
j_call: TRBJ1-1
clone_size: -
v_call: TRBV19

cdr3_aa: CASSRLGQGSNQPQHF
cdr3_nt: TGTGCCAGCAGTCGACTCGGACAGGGCAGCAATCAGCCCCAGCATTTT
d_call: TRBD1
j_call: TRBJ1-5
clone_size: many
v_call: TRBV6-1

cdr3_aa: CSARGTLGPSYGYTF
cdr3_nt: TGCAGTGCTAGGGGGACATTGGGCCCTAGCTATGGCTACACCTTC
d_call: -
j_call: TRBJ1-2
clone_size: few
v_call: TRBV20-1

cdr3_aa: CASSQDTIRGTIYF
cdr3_nt: TGTGCCAGCAGCCAAGATACCATCCGGGGCACCATATATTTT
d_call: -
j_call: TRBJ1-3
clone_size: many
v_call: TRBV3-1

cdr3_aa: CASSAVSGANVLTF
cdr3_nt: TGTGCCAGCAGTGCAGTCTCTGGGGCCAACGTCCTGACTTTC
d_call: -
j_call: TRBJ2-6
clone_size: many
v_call: TRBV6-1

cdr3_aa: CASSIEANQPQHF
cdr3_nt: TGTGCCAGCAGCATTGAGGCGAATCAGCCCCAGCATTTT
d_call: -
j_call: TRBJ1-5
clone_size: many
v_call: TRBV12-3/TRBV12-4

cdr3_aa: CASSQGDTEAFF
cdr3_nt: TGTGCCAGCAGCCAAGGGGACACTGAAGCTTTCTTT
d_call: -
j_call: TRBJ1-1
clone_size: many
v_call: TRBV3-1

cdr3_aa: CSARETGGAYNSPLHF
cdr3_nt: TGCAGTGCTAGAGAAACAGGGGGCGCCTATAATTCACCCCTCCACTTT
d_call: TRBD1
j_call: TRBJ1-6
clone_size: few
v_call: TRBV20-1